A single sample gave rise to the 9 T cell receptor beta chains below, sequenced in a study of blood T cell repertoires in COVID-19. TCRdb's copy holds only in-frame clones and misses some; the assay was immunoSEQ multiplex PCR. The data contain around 300,000 clones, about 89% of them singletons. The sample taken for sequencing was peripheral blood. These TCRs come from a woman aged 40 to 50 who had recovered from COVID-19.

The sample holds one count of this clone. This chain links TRBV10-1 with TRBJ2-7; TRBD2 agrees at 8 bases. The CDR3 covers 17 residues. The J segment lost 4 bases and the V segment lost 0 bases, leaving 11 bases of the junction unmatched. Germline V lookup: CDR1 WNHNN, CDR2 SYGVQD (reference sequence). Here the CDR3 reads CASSESTGGDGAYEQYF. CDR3 nucleotides: TGCGCCAGCAGTGAGTCGACCGGGGGGGACGGGGCATACGAGCAGTACTTC.

This chain links TRBV2 with TRBJ1-2; tentatively, D is TRBD1 (5 bases). The germline CDR1 and CDR2 sequences are SNHLY and FYNNEI. This CDR3 is 11 amino acids long. The V end was cut by 8 bases, the J end by 4 bases, with 8 bases between. Here the CDR3 reads CASGAVYGYTF. In DNA, the CDR3 is TGTGCCAGCGGGGCAGTCTATGGCTACACCTTC.

This clone was detected only once. The chain has TRBV29-1 and TRBJ2-1; TRBD2 aligns across 7 bases. Germline V CDR1 and CDR2: SQVTM, ANQGSEA. This CDR3 comprises 12 residues. The junction had 6 bases not matched to a gene; V was cut back by 4 bases and J by 9 bases. The CDR3, as DNA: TGCAGCGTTGGGCCAGCGGGAATTGAGCAGTTCTTC. This translates into CSVGPAGIEQFF.

The CDR3 sequence: CASSTHGQGTTDTQYF. CDR3 bases: TGTGCCAGTAGTACCCACGGACAGGGGACTACAGATACGCAGTATTTT. V and J are TRBV19 and TRBJ2-3; 9 bases align to TRBD1. Germline-derived CDR1 and CDR2 are LNHDA and SQIVND (reference sequence). This CDR3 has 16 amino acids. Trimming cost V 4 bases and J 3 bases; bases outside gene matches: 8.

This sequence joins TRBV7-9 and TRBJ2-1; D perhaps matches TRBD2 (5 bases). This CDR3 region has 13 residues. Trimming stripped 5 bases from V and 7 bases from J, with 12 bases between. Germline V CDR1 and CDR2: SEHNR, FQNEAQ (reference sequence). CDR3 loop: CASSPTSGNEQFF. CDR3 coding DNA: TGTGCCAGCAGCCCTACGTCGGGGAATGAGCAGTTCTTC.

V gene TRBV29-1 combines with J gene TRBJ2-3; a possible D gene is TRBD1 (8 bases). Trimming took off 1 base at V and 1 base at J, with 24 bases between the two ends. The V gene's germline CDR1 is SQVTM and CDR2 ANQGSEA. The CDR3 has 19 residues. CDR3: CSVEGHRAQGAGGTDTQYF. The CDR3 DNA sequence: TGCAGCGTTGAAGGTCATCGTGCCCAGGGGGCGGGGGGCACAGATACGCAGTATTTT.

The table lists this clone with a count of one. The chain is built from TRBV7-2 and TRBJ1-2; 7 nucleotides line up with TRBD1. The junction had 6 bases not matched to a gene; V was cut back by 5 bases and J by 3 bases. The CDR3 has 14 amino acids. Germline CDR1 SGHTA, CDR2 FQGNSA. The DNA for the CDR3 is TGTGCCAGCAGCCCGGGACAGAGTCACTATGGCTACACCTTC. Translating it yields CASSPGQSHYGYTF.

Only one count was recorded for this clone. The chain has TRBV18 and TRBJ1-5; D gene ambiguous. Germline V CDR1 and CDR2: KGHSH, LQKENI. With 4 bases removed from V and 3 bases from J, the gap between germline ends came to 19 bases. This CDR3 has 17 residues. The CDR3 nucleotides are TGTGCCAGCTCACGTCAAGCCCCTTCCTTTTCCAATCAGCCCCAGCATTTT. Translated: CASSRQAPSFSNQPQHF.

V is TRBV18 and J is TRBJ1-2, with 9 bases aligning to TRBD1. The CDR3 runs 14 residues. V lost 4 bases, J lost 2 bases, and 2 bases stayed unmatched. Germline V gene data show CDR1 as KGHSH and CDR2 as LQKENI. CDR3 protein: CASSLGQGNYGYTF. The CDR3 coding sequence is TGTGCCAGCTCACTGGGACAGGGAAACTATGGCTACACCTTC. Variable domain in full (rest from reference TRBV18 and TRBJ1-2): NAGVMQNPRHLVRRRGQEARLRCSPMKGHSHVYWYRQLPEEGLKFMVYLQKENIIDESGMPKERFSAEFPKEGPSILRIQQVVRGDSAAYFCASSLGQGNYGYTFGSGTRLTVV.